The rows below give T cell receptor beta chains drawn from one sample of a study of CD8 T cells in Susac syndrome. TCRdb recomputed calls from the immunoSEQ multiplex PCR reads with MiXCR, one row per CDR3 protein. Here the sample spans approximately 120,000 distinct CDR3 sequences, 95% to 98% being singletons. Material for sequencing was CD4+ T cells from PBMCs. The receptors here all came from a human donor in good health. The conserved cysteine and the conserved F or W are not part of the CDR3 here. Fields, in order: V gene, CDR3 protein.

v_call: TRBV2
cdr3_aa: ASSEGGSNQPQH

v_call: TRBV5-1
cdr3_aa: ASSPDSGLNTEAF

v_call: TRBV20-1
cdr3_aa: SARDFRQGKMPQH

v_call: TRBV7-2
cdr3_aa: ASSLTGSPAYEQY

v_call: TRBV2
cdr3_aa: ASSSGTGIYEQY

v_call: TRBV5-6
cdr3_aa: ASSTPGGLAGGHRYEQY

v_call: TRBV29-1
cdr3_aa: SVVSGSSPGEQY

v_call: TRBV9
cdr3_aa: ASSGGAFLYGYT

v_call: TRBV29-1
cdr3_aa: SVEAGGIAKNIQY

v_call: TRBV10-3
cdr3_aa: AISESLGGSYEQY

v_call: TRBV7-2
cdr3_aa: ASSLLGRATEAF

v_call: TRBV24-1
cdr3_aa: ATGKTGGSTDTQY

v_call: TRBV7-2
cdr3_aa: ASSPGRVGGNEKLF

v_call: TRBV6-6
cdr3_aa: ASRRQGAAGANVLT

v_call: TRBV20-1
cdr3_aa: SARDMASSYEQY